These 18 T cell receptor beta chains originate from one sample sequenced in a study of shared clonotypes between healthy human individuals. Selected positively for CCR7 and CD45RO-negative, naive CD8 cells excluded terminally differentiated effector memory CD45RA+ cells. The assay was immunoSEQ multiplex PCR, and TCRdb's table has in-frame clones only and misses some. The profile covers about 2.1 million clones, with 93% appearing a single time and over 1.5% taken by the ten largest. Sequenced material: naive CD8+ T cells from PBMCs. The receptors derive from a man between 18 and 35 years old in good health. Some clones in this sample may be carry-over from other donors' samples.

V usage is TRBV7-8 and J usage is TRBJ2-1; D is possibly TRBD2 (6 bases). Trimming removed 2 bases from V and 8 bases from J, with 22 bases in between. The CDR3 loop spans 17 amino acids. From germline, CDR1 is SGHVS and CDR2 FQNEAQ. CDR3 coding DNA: TGTGCCAGCAGCTTACAGTCGACTGCGGGGCCGGGGGATGAGCAGTTCTTC. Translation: CASSLQSTAGPGDEQFF.

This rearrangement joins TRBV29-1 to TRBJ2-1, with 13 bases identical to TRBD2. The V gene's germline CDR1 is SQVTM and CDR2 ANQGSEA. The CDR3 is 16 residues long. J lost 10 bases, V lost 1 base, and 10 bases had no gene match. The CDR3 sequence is CSVEGKLAGGPREQFF. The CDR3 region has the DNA TGCAGCGTTGAAGGGAAACTAGCGGGAGGGCCCCGGGAGCAGTTCTTC.

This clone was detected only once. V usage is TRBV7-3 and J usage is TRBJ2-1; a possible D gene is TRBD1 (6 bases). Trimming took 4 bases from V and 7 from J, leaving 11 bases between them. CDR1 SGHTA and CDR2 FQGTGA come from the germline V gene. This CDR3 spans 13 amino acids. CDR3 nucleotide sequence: TGTGCCAGCAGCTACACAGGGAAGAATGAGCAGTTCTTC. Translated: CASSYTGKNEQFF.

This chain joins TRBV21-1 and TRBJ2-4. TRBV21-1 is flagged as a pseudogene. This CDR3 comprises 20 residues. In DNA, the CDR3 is TGTGCCAGCAGTATTACGGCCGGAGCGGACAAAAGGATAGCCAAAAACATTCAGTACTTC. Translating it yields CASSITAGADKRIAKNIQYF.

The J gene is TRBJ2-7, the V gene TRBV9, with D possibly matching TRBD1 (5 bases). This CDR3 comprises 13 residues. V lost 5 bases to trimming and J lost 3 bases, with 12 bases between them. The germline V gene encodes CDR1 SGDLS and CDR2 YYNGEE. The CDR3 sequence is CASSPWGDYEQYF. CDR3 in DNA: TGTGCCAGCAGTCCCTGGGGCGACTACGAGCAGTACTTC.

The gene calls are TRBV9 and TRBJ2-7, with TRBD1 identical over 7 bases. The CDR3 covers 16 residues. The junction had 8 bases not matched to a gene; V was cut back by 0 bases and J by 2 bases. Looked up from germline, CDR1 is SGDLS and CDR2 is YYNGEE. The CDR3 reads CASSVAWDSQAYEQYF. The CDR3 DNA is TGTGCCAGCAGCGTAGCTTGGGACAGCCAAGCCTACGAGCAGTACTTC.

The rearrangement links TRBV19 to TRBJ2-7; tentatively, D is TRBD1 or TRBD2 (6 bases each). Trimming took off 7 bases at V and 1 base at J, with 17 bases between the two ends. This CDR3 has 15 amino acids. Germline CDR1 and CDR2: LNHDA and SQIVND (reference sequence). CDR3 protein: CASTQGKGRSYEQYF. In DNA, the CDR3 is TGTGCCAGTACCCAGGGGAAGGGGAGGTCCTACGAGCAGTACTTC. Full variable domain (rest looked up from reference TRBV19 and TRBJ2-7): DGGITQSPKYLFRKEGQNVTLSCEQNLNHDAMYWYRQDPGQGLRLIYYSQIVNDFQKGDIAEGYSVSREKKESFPLTVTSAQKNPTAFYLCASTQGKGRSYEQYFGPGTRLTVT.

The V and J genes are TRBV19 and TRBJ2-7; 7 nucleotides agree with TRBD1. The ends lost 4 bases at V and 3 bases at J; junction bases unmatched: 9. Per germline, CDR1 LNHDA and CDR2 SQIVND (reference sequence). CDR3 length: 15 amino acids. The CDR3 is CASSSRDSQFYEQYF. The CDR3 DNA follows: TGTGCCAGTAGTAGCCGGGACAGCCAATTCTACGAGCAGTACTTC.

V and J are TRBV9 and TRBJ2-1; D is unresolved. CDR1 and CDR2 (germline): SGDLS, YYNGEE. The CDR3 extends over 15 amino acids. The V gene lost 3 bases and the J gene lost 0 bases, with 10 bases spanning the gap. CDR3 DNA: TGTGCCAGCAGCGCACCCTTCGGCTCCTACAATGAGCAGTTCTTC. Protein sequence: CASSAPFGSYNEQFF.

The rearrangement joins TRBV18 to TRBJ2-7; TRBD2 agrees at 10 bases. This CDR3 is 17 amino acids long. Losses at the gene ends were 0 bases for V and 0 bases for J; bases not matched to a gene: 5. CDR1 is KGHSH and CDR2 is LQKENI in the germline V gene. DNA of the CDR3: TGTGCCAGCTCACCACCTTGGCCTAGCGGGAGCTCCTACGAGCAGTACTTC. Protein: CASSPPWPSGSSYEQYF.

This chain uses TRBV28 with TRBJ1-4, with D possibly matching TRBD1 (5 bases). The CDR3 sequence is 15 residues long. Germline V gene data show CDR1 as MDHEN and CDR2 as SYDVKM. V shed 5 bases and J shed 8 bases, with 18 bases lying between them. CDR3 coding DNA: TGTGCCAGCAGTCCCCGGGGGGGAGGGGAGGAAAAACTGTTTTTT. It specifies CASSPRGGGEEKLFF.

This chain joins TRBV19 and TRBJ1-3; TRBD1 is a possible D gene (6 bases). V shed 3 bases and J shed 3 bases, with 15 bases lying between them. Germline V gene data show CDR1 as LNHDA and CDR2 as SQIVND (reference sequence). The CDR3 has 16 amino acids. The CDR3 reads CASSIATGRGGNTIYF. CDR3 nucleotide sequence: TGTGCCAGTAGTATCGCAACAGGGCGAGGTGGAAACACCATATATTTT.

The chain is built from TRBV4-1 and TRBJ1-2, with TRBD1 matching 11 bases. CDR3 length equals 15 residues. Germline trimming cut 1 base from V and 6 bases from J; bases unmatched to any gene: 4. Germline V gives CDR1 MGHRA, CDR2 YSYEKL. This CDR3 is CASSQGRTGGDGYTF. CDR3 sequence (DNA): TGCGCCAGCAGCCAAGGCAGGACAGGGGGCGATGGCTACACCTTC.

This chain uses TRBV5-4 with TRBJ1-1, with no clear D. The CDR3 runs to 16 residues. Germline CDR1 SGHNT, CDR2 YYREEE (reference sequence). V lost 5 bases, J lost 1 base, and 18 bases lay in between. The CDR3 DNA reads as TGTGCCAGCAGGATACTCGCGACCGGAAAGAACACTGAAGCTTTCTTT. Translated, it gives CASRILATGKNTEAFF.

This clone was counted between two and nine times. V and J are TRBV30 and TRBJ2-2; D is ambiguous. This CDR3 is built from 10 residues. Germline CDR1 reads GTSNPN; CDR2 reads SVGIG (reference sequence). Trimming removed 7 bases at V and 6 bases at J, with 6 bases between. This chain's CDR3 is CAYRAGELFF. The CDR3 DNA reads TGTGCCTATAGGGCCGGGGAGCTGTTTTTT. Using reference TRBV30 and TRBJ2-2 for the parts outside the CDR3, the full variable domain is SQTIHQWPATLVQPVGSPLSLECTVEGTSNPNLYWYRQAAGRGLQLLFYSVGIGQISSEVPQNLSASRPQDRQFILSSKKLLLSDSGFYLCAYRAGELFFGEGSRLTVL.

CDR3 in DNA: TGTGCCAGCAGTGAACGAGGGGGACGCGTCTACAATGAGCAGTTCTTC. This gives the protein CASSERGGRVYNEQFF. The rearrangement uses TRBV6-1 and TRBJ2-1; possibly TRBD1 for D (6 bases). The CDR3 is made up of 16 amino acids. Germline loops: CDR1 MNHNS, CDR2 SASEGT. V gave up 2 bases and J gave up 3 bases, with 14 bases separating them.

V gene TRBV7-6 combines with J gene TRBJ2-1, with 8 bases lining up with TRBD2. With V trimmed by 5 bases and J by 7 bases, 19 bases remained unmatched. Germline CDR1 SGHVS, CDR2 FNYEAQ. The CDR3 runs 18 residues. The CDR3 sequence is CASSTRSGVAGRPNEQFF. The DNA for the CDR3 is TGTGCCAGCAGCACCCGTAGCGGAGTAGCGGGACGTCCAAATGAGCAGTTCTTC. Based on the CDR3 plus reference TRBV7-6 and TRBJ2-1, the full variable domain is GAGVSQSPRYKVTKRGQDVALRCDPISGHVSLYWYRQALGQGPEFLTYFNYEAQQDKSGLPNDRFSAERPEGSISTLTIQRTEQRDSAMYRCASSTRSGVAGRPNEQFFGPGTRLTVL.

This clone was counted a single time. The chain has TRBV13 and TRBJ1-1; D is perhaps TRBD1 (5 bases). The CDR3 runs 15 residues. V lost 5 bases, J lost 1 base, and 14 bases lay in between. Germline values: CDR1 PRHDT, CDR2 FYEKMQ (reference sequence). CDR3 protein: CASSHGTAENTEAFF. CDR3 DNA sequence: TGTGCCAGCAGCCATGGGACGGCGGAGAACACTGAAGCTTTCTTT.